The clone carrying this T cell receptor (beta chain) was counted many times. This specimen comes from a study of T-cell reconstitution after alpha-beta-depleted transplantation in children. Unique molecular identifiers were used to barcode this TCRbeta library. TCRdb independently ran MiXCR on the PCR reads; one entry per CDR3 protein. The sample records 120,000 or so distinct CDR3 sequences, about 9.4% being singletons. Germline V CDR1 and CDR2: SGHRS, YFSETQ. V gave up 0 bases and J gave up 1 base, with 10 bases separating them. CDR3 size: 15 residues. This receptor was identified in a human donor who donated a stem cell graft to a child with acute lymphoblastic leukemia. The specimen comprised PBMCs from the stem cell graft donor, sampled from the stem cell graft. The chain employs TRBV5-1 and TRBJ1-1; D uncertain. The DNA of the CDR3 is TGCGCCAGCAGCTTGGCAGGCGGGTCGAACACTGAAGCTTTCTTT. It translates to CASSLAGGSNTEAFF.